Sequencing of this TCR beta chain was carried out in a study of Tregs in tolerant kidney transplant recipients. Overall study findings and caveats: Changing PCR primers prevented nucleotide comparison between some patients' samples. This study did not directly address biological reproducibility.

Some clones are missing from TCRdb's copy, which holds only in-frame ones; the method was immunoSEQ multiplex PCR. The table records about 77,000 clones, 95% to 98% of them present only once. Per the germline V gene, CDR1 is SGDLS and CDR2 is YYNGEE. The CDR3 is 16 amino acids. V lost 3 bases, J lost 0 bases, and 5 bases stayed unmatched. In the case of this clone: The antigen remains undetermined.

The chain couples TRBV9 to TRBJ2-1; 8 bases align to TRBD1. Sequenced here: CD4+ T cells from blood, sampled before the transplant. This receptor was identified in a human donor who received a combined kidney and bone marrow transplant. In DNA form, the CDR3 reads TGTGCCAGCAGCGGGCCTGGACAGGGCTCCTACAATGAGCAGTTCTTC. This sequence encodes CASSGPGQGSYNEQFF.